This T cell receptor (beta chain) was identified in a study of blood T cell repertoires in COVID-19. As for the study in general: Samples representing acute and convalescent COVID-19 were sourced from the United States, Italy and Spain. Sources were T cells, B-cell-depleted T cells, or PBMCs; the material itself was cDNA or gDNA.

Germline CDR1 SGHKS, CDR2 YYEKEE (reference sequence). The germline V and J ends were trimmed by 1 base and 5 bases, with 13 bases remaining between them. The CDR3 covers 15 residues. Original data processing: Cell counts per sample came from amplifying reference gene primers. Some clones are missing from TCRdb's copy, which holds only in-frame ones; the method was immunoSEQ multiplex PCR. Clone size and V and J calls were adopted from that table, with D and trimming inferred from the DNA. The table includes about 140,000 clones, approximately 78% detected once. This receptor was obtained from a woman aged 80 or over with acute or convalescent COVID-19. The sequenced sample was peripheral blood. J is TRBJ2-1 and V is TRBV5-5; D perhaps matches TRBD1 (6 bases). Here the CDR3 DNA reads TGTGCCAGCAGCTTGTCGGACAGTGACCACAATGAGCAGTTCTTC. This sequence encodes CASSLSDSDHNEQFF.